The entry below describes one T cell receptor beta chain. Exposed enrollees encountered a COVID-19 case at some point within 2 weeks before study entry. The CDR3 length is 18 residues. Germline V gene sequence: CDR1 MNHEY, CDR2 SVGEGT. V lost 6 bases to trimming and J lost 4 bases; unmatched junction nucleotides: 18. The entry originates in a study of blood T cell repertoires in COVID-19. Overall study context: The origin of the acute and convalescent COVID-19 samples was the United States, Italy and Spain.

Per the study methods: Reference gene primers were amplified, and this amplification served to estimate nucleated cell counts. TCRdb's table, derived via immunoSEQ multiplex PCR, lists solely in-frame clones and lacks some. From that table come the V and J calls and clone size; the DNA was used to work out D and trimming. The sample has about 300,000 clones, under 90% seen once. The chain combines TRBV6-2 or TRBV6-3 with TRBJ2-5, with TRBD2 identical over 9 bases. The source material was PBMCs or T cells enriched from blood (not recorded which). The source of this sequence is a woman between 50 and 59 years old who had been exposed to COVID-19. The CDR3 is CASSPLRRAGGLGETQYF. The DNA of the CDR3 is TGTGCCAGCAGCCCTTTGAGGCGAGCGGGGGGCCTAGGAGAGACCCAGTACTTC.